Listed here are 23 T cell receptor beta chains from one sample, sequenced in a study of T cells after posttransplantation cyclophosphamide. The assay was immunoSEQ multiplex PCR, and TCRdb's table has in-frame clones only and misses some. This sample has just over 20,000 clones, with over 95% found just once. The naive gate required viable CD3+CD4+ or CD3+CD8+ cells with CCR7+CD45RA+CD45RO-CD95-CD27+CD28+ phenotype. What was sequenced was naive CD4+ T cells sorted from PBMCs. These receptors were taken from a man aged 35 to 55 in good health, CMV-negative, and a related stem cell transplant donor.

This chain uses TRBV9 with TRBJ1-4; D ambiguous. The CDR3 length is 15 residues. Germline CDR1 SGDLS, CDR2 YYNGEE. V was trimmed by 0 bases and J by 2 bases, leaving 8 bases between them. CDR3 in amino acids: CASSVGGLTNEKLFF. The CDR3 DNA is TGTGCCAGCAGCGTAGGAGGGCTGACTAATGAAAAACTGTTTTTT.

J is TRBJ2-2 and V is TRBV5-1; D is unresolved. Germline V CDR1 and CDR2: SGHRS, YFSETQ. CDR3 length equals 16 residues. Trimming cost V 0 bases and J 0 bases, with 9 bases left between them. CDR3 loop: CASSLVTLANTGELFF. In DNA, the CDR3 is TGCGCCAGCAGCTTGGTGACACTCGCGAACACCGGGGAGCTGTTTTTT.

In its sample, this clone was seen once. The rearrangement joins TRBV28 to TRBJ1-2; 7 positions match TRBD1. CDR3 length: 13 residues. Trimming took 6 bases from V and 6 from J; bases not matched to a gene: 7. Germline V gene sequence: CDR1 MDHEN, CDR2 SYDVKM. In DNA form, the CDR3 reads TGTGCCAGCAGCTCCGACAGGGAGGATGGCTACACCTTC. Amino acids: CASSSDREDGYTF.

V is TRBV4-3 and J is TRBJ2-3; TRBD2 matches at 8 bases. Germline lookup yields CDR1 LGHNA and CDR2 YSLEER. With V trimmed by 2 bases and J by 2 bases, 6 bases remained unmatched. The CDR3 totals 16 residues. The CDR3 here is CASSQQTGGSTDTQYF. In DNA, the CDR3 is TGCGCCAGCAGCCAACAGACGGGAGGGTCCACAGATACGCAGTATTTT.

The chain has TRBV2 and TRBJ1-4, with 7 bases aligning to TRBD1. Germline CDR1 reads SNHLY; CDR2 reads FYNNEI. CDR3 length: 14 residues. The junction had 6 bases not matched to a gene; V was cut back by 4 bases and J by 7 bases. The CDR3, as DNA: TGTGCCAGCAGTGGGGAACAGGGGAGTGAAAAACTGTTTTTT. Translation: CASSGEQGSEKLFF.

V and J are TRBV18 and TRBJ2-5, with TRBD1 matching 11 bases. Trimming cost V 6 bases and J 6 bases; bases outside gene matches: 6. The CDR3 covers 14 residues. Germline assignment: CDR1 KGHSH and CDR2 LQKENI. The DNA for the CDR3 is TGTGCCAGCTCCCCAGGGACAGGGGGTAAGACCCAGTACTTC. It yields the protein CASSPGTGGKTQYF.

The chain combines TRBV18 with TRBJ2-7; the D gene is possibly TRBD2 (5 bases). V lost 6 bases to trimming and J lost 6 bases, with 21 bases between them. This CDR3 contains 15 residues. Germline V gives CDR1 KGHSH, CDR2 LQKENI. The CDR3 here is CASSPLLEAAGEQYF. The CDR3 coding sequence is TGTGCCAGCTCTCCCCTTTTGGAGGCCGCCGGCGAGCAGTACTTC.

This clone was recorded only once. The CDR3 bases are TGTGCCAGCAGCGTGAGACAAGTCAACACCGGGGAGCTGTTTTTT. Translating it yields CASSVRQVNTGELFF. V and J are TRBV9 and TRBJ2-2, with unresolved D. CDR3 length equals 15 residues. V lost 2 bases, J lost 2 bases, and 10 bases lay in between. The germline CDR1 and CDR2 sequences are SGDLS and YYNGEE. Filled out from reference TRBV9 and TRBJ2-2, the complete variable domain reads DSGVTQTPKHLITATGQRVTLRCSPRSGDLSVYWYQQSLDQGLQFLIQYYNGEERAKGNILERFSAQQFPDLHSELNLSSLELGDSALYFCASSVRQVNTGELFFGEGSRLTVL.

This sequence joins TRBV19 and TRBJ2-3, with TRBD2 as a possible D gene (5 bases). The CDR3 runs 14 residues. Germline loops: CDR1 LNHDA, CDR2 SQIVND (reference sequence). V was cut by 10 bases and J by 4 bases, with 18 bases left in between. This chain's CDR3 is CAIADLRHPDTQYF. The DNA for the CDR3 is TGTGCCATCGCGGACTTAAGGCATCCAGATACGCAGTATTTT.

This chain links TRBV25-1 with TRBJ2-5, with a weak D call TRBD2 (5 bases). Germline V gene lookup returns CDR1 MGHDK and CDR2 SYGVNS. The V end lost 9 bases, the J end lost 2 bases, and 13 bases lay between the germline ends. The CDR3 sequence is 13 residues long. The CDR3 nucleotides read TGTGCCAGTTCTCCCTGGGAGCAAGAGACCCAGTACTTC. Translating it yields CASSPWEQETQYF.

The rearrangement links TRBV30 to TRBJ1-1, with 10 bases that match TRBD1. CDR3 length equals 13 residues. In germline, CDR1 is GTSNPN, CDR2 SVGIG (reference sequence). V trimming: 1 base; J trimming: 8 bases; junction bases outside the gene matches: 4. DNA of the CDR3: TGTGCCTGGAGTGCTGACAGGGGGCGAGAAGCTTTCTTT. Translated: CAWSADRGREAFF.

The V call is TRBV27, the J call TRBJ1-5; the D gene is possibly TRBD1 (6 bases). The CDR3 totals 15 residues. Trimming left V 4 bases short and J 5 bases short, with 15 bases between. Germline lookup yields CDR1 MNHEY and CDR2 SMNVEV (reference sequence). The CDR3 sequence is CASSSLNRADQPQHF. CDR3 DNA sequence: TGTGCCAGCAGTTCCCTCAACAGGGCTGATCAGCCCCAGCATTTT.

The chain carries TRBV19 and TRBJ2-1; D is ambiguous. Trimming removed 5 bases at V and 0 bases at J, with 14 bases between. CDR1 and CDR2 (germline): LNHDA, SQIVND (reference sequence). The CDR3 totals 16 residues. Written as DNA, the CDR3 is TGTGCCAGTAGTGCTGCTAGGAAAAGCTCCTACAATGAGCAGTTCTTC. Amino acid sequence: CASSAARKSSYNEQFF.

This clone showed up just once. The chain links TRBV7-9 to TRBJ1-4; maybe TRBD1 (5 bases). V lost 5 bases to trimming and J lost 4 bases, with 11 bases between them. CDR3 length: 14 residues. Germline-derived CDR1 and CDR2 are SEHNR and FQNEAQ (reference sequence). CDR3 sequence: CASSAGLINEKLFF. For the CDR3, the DNA is TGTGCCAGCAGCGCAGGGTTAATTAATGAAAAACTGTTTTTT.

CDR3: CSVQLRQDNTEAFF. CDR3 nucleotides: TGCAGCGTTCAACTTAGACAGGACAACACTGAAGCTTTCTTT. The chain recombines TRBV29-1 with TRBJ1-1, with D maybe TRBD1 (6 bases). This CDR3 is built from 14 residues. V lost 5 bases and J 2 bases, leaving 15 bases between the germline ends. Germline loops: CDR1 SQVTM, CDR2 ANQGSEA.

The chain carries TRBV7-9 and TRBJ1-5, with D possibly TRBD1 on 6 matching bases. Per germline, CDR1 SEHNR and CDR2 FQNEAQ (reference sequence). V dropped 3 bases and J dropped 7 bases, with 7 bases sitting between them. The CDR3 contains 12 residues. The CDR3: CASSLDRQPQHF. As DNA, the CDR3 is TGTGCCAGCAGCTTGGACAGACAGCCCCAGCATTTT.

This chain uses TRBV19 with TRBJ1-1; 8 nucleotides agree with TRBD1. This CDR3 region has 13 residues. V shed 7 bases, J shed 3 bases, and the junction held 4 bases outside the gene matches. Per the germline V gene, CDR1 is LNHDA and CDR2 is SQIVND (reference sequence). The CDR3 region is CASTSDRDTEAFF. Written as DNA, the CDR3 is TGTGCCAGTACCTCGGACAGGGACACTGAAGCTTTCTTT.

The chain recombines TRBV5-5 with TRBJ1-2; 7 bases match TRBD1. The CDR3 totals 17 residues. With 2 bases clipped from V and 8 bases from J, the junction kept 18 bases outside the gene matches. Looked up from germline, CDR1 is SGHKS and CDR2 is YYEKEE (reference sequence). The CDR3 DNA reads TGTGCCAGCAGCTTTATCCTCGATGTGAGGGGGCAGGTCGGCTACACCTTC. Translated, it gives CASSFILDVRGQVGYTF.

This rearrangement joins TRBV6-5 to TRBJ1-1; the D gene is possibly TRBD1 (5 bases). CDR1 and CDR2 from the germline V gene are MNHEY and SVGAGI. With 2 bases removed from V and 11 bases from J, the gap between germline ends came to 21 bases. The CDR3 consists of 15 residues. The CDR3 loop reads CASSYNRWGSAWAFF. CDR3 coding DNA: TGTGCCAGCAGTTACAATAGATGGGGCTCCGCTTGGGCTTTCTTT.

This clone came up once. J is TRBJ2-2 and V is TRBV11-3; TRBD1 agrees at 10 bases. Unmatched junction bases numbered 9, after V lost 5 bases and J lost 12 bases. Germline lookup yields CDR1 SGHNT and CDR2 YENEEA. This CDR3 spans 14 amino acids. CDR3 sequence reads: CASSQGQGSSQLFF. CDR3 sequence (DNA): TGTGCCAGCAGCCAGGGACAGGGGTCCTCCCAGCTGTTTTTT.

The chain joins TRBV5-1 to TRBJ2-5; 7 bases line up with TRBD2. J lost 1 base, V lost 6 bases, and 6 bases had no gene match. The CDR3 totals 14 residues. CDR1 is SGHRS and CDR2 is YFSETQ in the germline V gene. CDR3 nucleotide sequence: TGCGCCAGCACCCAGGGAGGGTCCCAAGAGACCCAGTACTTC. Protein sequence: CASTQGGSQETQYF.

The rearrangement links TRBV6-5 to TRBJ2-1; 7 positions match TRBD1. Germline loops: CDR1 MNHEY, CDR2 SVGAGI. V dropped 0 bases and J dropped 3; count of bases not matched to a gene: 5. The CDR3 is made up of 16 amino acids. Here the CDR3 reads CASSYSGTEYYNEQFF. CDR3 nucleotides: TGTGCCAGCAGTTACTCAGGGACAGAGTACTACAATGAGCAGTTCTTC.

This chain uses TRBV19 with TRBJ2-3; 9 positions agree with TRBD1. Losses at the gene ends were 7 bases for V and 3 bases for J; bases not matched to a gene: 8. The CDR3 consists of 15 residues. Germline V gene lookup returns CDR1 LNHDA and CDR2 SQIVND (reference sequence). The CDR3 nucleotides read TGTGCCAGTACCAACCCGGGACAGGGTACAGATACGCAGTATTTT. Amino acid sequence: CASTNPGQGTDTQYF.